This T cell receptor beta chain was observed in a study of T cells in Graves' hyperthyroidism and ophthalmopathy. This clonotype was seen a few times. Its specificity is not known. Study results and limitations: Most thyroid clonotypes with frequency above 0.001 were detected in blood.

Diagnosing involved the use of clinical symptoms, serum thyroxine and TRAb, thyroid ultrasound and orbital computed tomography. The V and J ends lost 3 bases and 4 bases respectively, with 10 bases between them. The CDR3 covers 14 residues. CDR1 and CDR2 from the germline V gene are MNHEY and SMNVEV (reference sequence). Amplification of TCR beta CDR3 regions used RNA as the template. RT-PCR in the first round (using the HTBI primer set) targeted the TCR CDR3. MiXCR was run by TCRdb on the multiplex PCR reads, yielding one entry per CDR3 protein. The sample includes 700,000 or so distinct CDR3 sequences, about 14% of them seen just once.

The TCR sequence derives from a woman in her 50s with Graves' ophthalmopathy. Sequencing was performed on blood. The chain recombines TRBV27 with TRBJ2-1; D is perhaps TRBD1 or TRBD2 (5 bases each). CDR3 residues: CASSFTREYNEQFF. CDR3 DNA sequence: TGTGCCAGCAGTTTTACCAGGGAGTACAATGAGCAGTTCTTC.